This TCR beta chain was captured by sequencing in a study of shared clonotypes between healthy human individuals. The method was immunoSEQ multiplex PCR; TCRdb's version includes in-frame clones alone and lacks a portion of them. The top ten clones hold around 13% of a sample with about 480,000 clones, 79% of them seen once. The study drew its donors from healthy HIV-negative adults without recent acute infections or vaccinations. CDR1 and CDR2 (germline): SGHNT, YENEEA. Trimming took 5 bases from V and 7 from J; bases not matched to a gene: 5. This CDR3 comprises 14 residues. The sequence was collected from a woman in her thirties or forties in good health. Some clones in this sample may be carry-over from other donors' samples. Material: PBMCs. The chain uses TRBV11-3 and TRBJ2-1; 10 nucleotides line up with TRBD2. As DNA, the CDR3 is TGTGCCAGCAGCCCGGGTAGCGGGAGGAATGAGCAGTTCTTC. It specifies CASSPGSGRNEQFF.